Given below is one T cell receptor beta chain in context. Germline is not matched at one junction end, which may reflect a read error. The sample comes from a study of tumor and adjacent non-tumor tissue in lung cancer. TCRbeta libraries were built with three rounds of nested PCR, modified from ARM-PCR. In TCRdb, the multiplex PCR reads were re-called with MiXCR into one record per CDR3 protein. Among about 76,000 distinct CDR3 sequences, roughly 80% were seen once, and the ten largest hold about 51%. RNA was extracted from bulk tissue without any cell sorting. The normal lung tissue was taken more than 3 cm from the tumor edge. Germline CDR1 is LNHDA and CDR2 is SQIVND (reference sequence). The CDR3 spans 15 residues.

The sample consisted of distant non-tumor lung tissue. This chain links TRBV19 with TRBJ2-1; the match to TRBD2 covers 9 bases. This sequence originates from a man in his sixties with non-small cell lung cancer. The CDR3 DNA reads as TGTGCCAGTAGTATAGTAGCGGGGGTTGACAATGAGCAGTCCTTC. It is translated as CASSIVAGVDNEQSF. Full variable domain (rest looked up from reference TRBV19 and TRBJ2-1): DGGITQSPKYLFRKEGQNVTLSCEQNLNHDAMYWYRQDPGQGLRLIYYSQIVNDFQKGDIAEGYSVSREKKESFPLTVTSAQKNPTAFYLCASSIVAGVDNEQSFGPGTRLTVL.